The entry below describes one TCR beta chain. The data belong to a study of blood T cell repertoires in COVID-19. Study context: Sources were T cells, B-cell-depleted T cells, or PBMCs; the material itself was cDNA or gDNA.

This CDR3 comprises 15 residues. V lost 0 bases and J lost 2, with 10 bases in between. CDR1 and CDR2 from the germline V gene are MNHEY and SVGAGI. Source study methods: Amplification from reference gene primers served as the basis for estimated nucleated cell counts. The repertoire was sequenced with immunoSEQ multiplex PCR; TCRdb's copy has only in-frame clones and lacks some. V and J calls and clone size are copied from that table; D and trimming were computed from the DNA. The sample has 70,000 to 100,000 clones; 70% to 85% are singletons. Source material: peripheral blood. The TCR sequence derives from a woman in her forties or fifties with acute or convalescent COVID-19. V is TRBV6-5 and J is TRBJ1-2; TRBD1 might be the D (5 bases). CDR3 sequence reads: CASSYSSRGNYGYTF. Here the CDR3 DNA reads TGTGCCAGCAGTTACTCGTCTAGGGGCAACTATGGCTACACCTTC.